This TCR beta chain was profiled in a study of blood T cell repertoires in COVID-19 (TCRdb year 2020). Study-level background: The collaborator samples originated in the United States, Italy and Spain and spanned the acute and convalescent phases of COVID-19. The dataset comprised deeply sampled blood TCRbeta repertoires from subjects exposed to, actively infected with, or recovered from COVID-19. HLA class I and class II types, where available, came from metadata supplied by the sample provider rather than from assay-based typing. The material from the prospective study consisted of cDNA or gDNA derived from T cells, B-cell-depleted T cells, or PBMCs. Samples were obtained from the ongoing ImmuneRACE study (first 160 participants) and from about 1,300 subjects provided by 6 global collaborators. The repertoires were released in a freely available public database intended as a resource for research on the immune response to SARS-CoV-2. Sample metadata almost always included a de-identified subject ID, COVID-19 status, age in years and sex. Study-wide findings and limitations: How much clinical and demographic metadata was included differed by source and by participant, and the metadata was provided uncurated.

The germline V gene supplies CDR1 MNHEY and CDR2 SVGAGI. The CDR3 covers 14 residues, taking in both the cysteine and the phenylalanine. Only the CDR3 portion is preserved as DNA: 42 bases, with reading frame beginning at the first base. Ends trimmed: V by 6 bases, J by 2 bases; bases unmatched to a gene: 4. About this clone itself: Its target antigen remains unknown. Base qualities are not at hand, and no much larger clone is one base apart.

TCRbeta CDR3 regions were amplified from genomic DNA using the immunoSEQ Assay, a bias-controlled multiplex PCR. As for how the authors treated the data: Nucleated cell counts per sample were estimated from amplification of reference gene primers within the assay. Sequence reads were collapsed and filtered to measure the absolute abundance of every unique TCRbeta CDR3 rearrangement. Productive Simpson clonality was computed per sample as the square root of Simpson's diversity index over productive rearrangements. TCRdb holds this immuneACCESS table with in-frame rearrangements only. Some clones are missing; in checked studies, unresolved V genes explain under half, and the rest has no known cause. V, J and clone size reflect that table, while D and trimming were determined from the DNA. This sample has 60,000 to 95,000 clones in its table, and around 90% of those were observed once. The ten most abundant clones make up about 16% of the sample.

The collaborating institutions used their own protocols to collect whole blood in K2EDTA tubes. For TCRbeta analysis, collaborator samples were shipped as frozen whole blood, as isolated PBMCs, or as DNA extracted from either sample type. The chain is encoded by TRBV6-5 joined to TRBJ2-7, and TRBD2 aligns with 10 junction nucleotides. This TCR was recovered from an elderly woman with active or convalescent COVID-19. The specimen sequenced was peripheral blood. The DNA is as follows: TGTGCCAGCAGCCGCGGACTAGCGGCCTACGAGCAGTACTTC. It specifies CASSRGLAAYEQYF.